The 13 T cell receptor beta chains reported below all come from one sample, sequenced in a study of shared clonotypes between healthy human individuals (TCRdb year 2020). Library preparation used the immunoSEQ multiplex PCR assay. Held by TCRdb, this immuneACCESS table contains in-frame sequences only and omits some clones. Under half of the omission traces to an unresolved V gene where checked; the cause of the rest is unknown. The sample data list about 1.4 million clones, and 95% to 97% of these were observed just once. 1% to 1.5% of the sample comes from the top ten. Sequenced input: naive CD4+ T cells sorted from blood. Explained via the paper, the cell subset or site label denotes: CD45RA+ positively selected. The receptor source for this set is a man under 40 in good health.

The chain couples TRBV29-1 to TRBJ2-1; D remains ambiguous. The germline CDR1 and CDR2 sequences are SQVTM and ANQGSEA. This CDR3 is built from 12 residues. Between the trimmed V and J ends, which lost 8 bases and 5 bases, there was a span of 13 bases. CDR3: CSPLTENNEQFF. The DNA of the CDR3 is TGCAGCCCCTTGACGGAAAACAATGAGCAGTTCTTC.

The chain couples TRBV5-1 to TRBJ1-1, with D possibly matching TRBD1 (6 bases). Germline CDR1 SGHRS, CDR2 YFSETQ. The germline V and J ends were trimmed by 4 bases and 1 base, with 11 bases remaining between them. The CDR3 is 14 amino acids. CDR3 nucleotide sequence: TGCGCCAGCAGCAAGGACAGCCAGAACACTGAAGCTTTCTTT. The encoded protein is CASSKDSQNTEAFF.

The rearrangement uses TRBV4-1 and TRBJ1-2, with D tentatively TRBD1 (6 bases). The length of the CDR3 is 14 residues. The V end was cut by 0 bases, the J end by 7 bases, with 12 bases between. Looked up from germline, CDR1 is MGHRA and CDR2 is YSYEKL. For the CDR3, the DNA is TGCGCCAGCAGCCAAGATAACGGGGGGCCTGGCTACACCTTC. Its translation is CASSQDNGGPGYTF.

For this clone: Other DNA sequences of this sample code for an identical CDR3. This chain joins TRBV7-8 and TRBJ2-2; no reliable D call. The germline CDR1 and CDR2 sequences are SGHVS and FQNEAQ. This CDR3 has 12 residues. V was pared by 3 bases and J by 4 bases, with 3 bases between. Here the CDR3 DNA reads TGTGCCAGCAGCTTGGGCACCGGGGAGCTGTTTTTT. It specifies CASSLGTGELFF.

The sample holds a few counts of this clone. The V and J genes are TRBV27 and TRBJ2-7; no firm D call. Trimming left V 4 bases short and J 9 bases short, with 10 bases between. Germline V gene lookup returns CDR1 MNHEY and CDR2 SMNVEV (reference sequence). CDR3 size: 11 residues. Written as DNA, the CDR3 is TGTGCCAGCAGTTCTGGGTCGTGGCAGTACTTC. This sequence encodes CASSSGSWQYF.

The J gene is TRBJ1-1, the V gene TRBV5-8, with D possibly TRBD1 on 6 matching bases. Germline values: CDR1 SGHTS, CDR2 YDEGEE. The CDR3 consists of 11 residues. The V end was cut by 4 bases, the J end by 11 bases, with 12 bases between. The DNA of the CDR3 is TGTGCCAGCAGCCCGGGGACACCCGCTTTCTTT. This gives the protein CASSPGTPAFF.

The chain recombines TRBV5-4 with TRBJ2-3; TRBD2 aligns across 12 bases. There are 16 residues in the CDR3. Germline lookup yields CDR1 SGHNT and CDR2 YYREEE (reference sequence). V lost 5 bases to trimming and J lost 2 bases; unmatched junction nucleotides: 6. DNA of the CDR3: TGTGCCAGCAGACTTAGACTAGCGGGAGACACAGATACGCAGTATTTT. It yields the protein CASRLRLAGDTDTQYF.

The rearrangement joins TRBV7-2 to TRBJ1-4; D may be TRBD1 (5 bases). Germline CDR1 and CDR2: SGHTA and FQGNSA. Trimming took 0 bases from V and 8 from J, leaving 16 bases between them. This CDR3 region has 16 residues. CDR3 DNA: TGTGCCAGCAGCTTAGCGGTTTTTGACAGAGGGGAAAAACTGTTTTTT. Its translation: CASSLAVFDRGEKLFF.

This rearrangement joins TRBV4-3 to TRBJ2-7, with D perhaps TRBD1 (5 bases). This CDR3 is 14 amino acids long. Trimming took 1 base from V and 6 from J, leaving 13 bases between them. The germline V gene encodes CDR1 LGHNA and CDR2 YSLEER. DNA for the CDR3: TGCGCCAGCAGCCAAGGTCAGGGAATCGGCGAGCAGTACTTC. Protein: CASSQGQGIGEQYF.

The J gene is TRBJ2-1, the V gene TRBV5-1; D possibly corresponds to TRBD1 (6 bases). V shed 2 bases and J shed 6 bases, with 12 bases lying between them. The CDR3 sequence is 14 residues long. Germline CDR1 reads SGHRS; CDR2 reads YFSETQ. CDR3 amino acids: CASSFGTRGNEQFF. DNA of the CDR3: TGCGCCAGCAGCTTTGGGACCAGGGGCAATGAGCAGTTCTTC.

V is TRBV28 and J is TRBJ2-7; 7 positions match TRBD2. V gave up 8 bases and J gave up 9 bases; unmatched junction bases: 4. The CDR3 runs to 10 residues. The germline gives CDR1 MDHEN, CDR2 SYDVKM. The CDR3 is CASPPGGQYF. CDR3 nucleotide sequence: TGTGCCAGCCCCCCGGGGGGGCAGTACTTC.

This chain joins TRBV5-4 and TRBJ2-7; D remains ambiguous. V lost 0 bases to trimming and J lost 4 bases, with 14 bases between them. The CDR3 is made up of 15 amino acids. Per germline, CDR1 SGHNT and CDR2 YYREEE (reference sequence). The CDR3 reads CASSLGSSLPYEQYF. The CDR3 bases are TGTGCCAGCAGCTTGGGTTCATCTTTACCATACGAGCAGTACTTC.

V is TRBV4-3 and J is TRBJ1-2, with D unresolved. CDR1 and CDR2 from the germline V gene are LGHNA and YSLEER. Trimming removed 4 bases at V and 3 bases at J, with 15 bases between. The CDR3 sequence is 15 residues long. The CDR3 sequence is CASSLHFGPDYGYTF. CDR3 nucleotides: TGCGCCAGCAGCCTACATTTCGGCCCCGACTATGGCTACACCTTC.